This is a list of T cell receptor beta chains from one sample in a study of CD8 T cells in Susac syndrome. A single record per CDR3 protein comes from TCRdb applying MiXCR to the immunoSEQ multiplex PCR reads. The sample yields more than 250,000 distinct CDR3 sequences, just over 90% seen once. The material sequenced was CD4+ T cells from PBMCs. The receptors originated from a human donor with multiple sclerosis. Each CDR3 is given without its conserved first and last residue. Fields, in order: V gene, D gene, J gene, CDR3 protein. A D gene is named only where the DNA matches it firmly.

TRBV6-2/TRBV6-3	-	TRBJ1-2	ASRQGRNYGYT
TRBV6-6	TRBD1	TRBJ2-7	ASSGPGQGAYEQY
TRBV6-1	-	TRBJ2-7	ASSEPSLSSYEQY
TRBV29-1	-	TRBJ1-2	SVGGAYTNYGYT
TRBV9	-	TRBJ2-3	ASSVEPNTDTQY
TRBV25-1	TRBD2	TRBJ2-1	ASSESGTSVEDNQF
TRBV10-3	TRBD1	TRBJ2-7	AISEGTGGIPYEQY
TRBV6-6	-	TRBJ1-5	ASKPGELGQPQH
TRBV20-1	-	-	SARDSAAANYEQY
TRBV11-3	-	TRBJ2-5	ASSLDSVGTQY
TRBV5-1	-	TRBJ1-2	ASSLEANSLYGYT
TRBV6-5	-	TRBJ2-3	ASSYSGLAGLDTQY
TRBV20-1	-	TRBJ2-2	SARVAGELF
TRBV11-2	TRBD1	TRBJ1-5	ASSPLGTGSKPQH
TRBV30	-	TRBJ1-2	AWSVGESDGYT
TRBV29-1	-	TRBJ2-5	SALSIGETQY
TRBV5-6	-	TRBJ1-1	ASSLLYKNTEAF
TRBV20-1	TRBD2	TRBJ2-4	SARVRLGTSGGPKNIQY
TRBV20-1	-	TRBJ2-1	SARSPITRGNEQF
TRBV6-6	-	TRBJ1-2	ASSYSGRNNYGYT
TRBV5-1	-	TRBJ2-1	ASSLEGPSSYNEQF
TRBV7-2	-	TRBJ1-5	ANSPGGRNSNQPQH
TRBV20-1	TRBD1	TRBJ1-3	SGTQGSGNTIY
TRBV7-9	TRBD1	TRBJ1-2	ASSLAFSGQGYYGYT
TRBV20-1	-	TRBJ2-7	SARVGGSGSSEQY
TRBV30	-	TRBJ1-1	AWRQLNTEAF
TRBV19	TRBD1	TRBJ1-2	ASSIDGTGQRGGYT
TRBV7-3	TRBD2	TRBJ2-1	ASSLGPPSGGSSYNEQF
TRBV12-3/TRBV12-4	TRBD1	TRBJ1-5	ASSDRVADQPQH
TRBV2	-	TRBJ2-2	ASSEVWGDTGELF
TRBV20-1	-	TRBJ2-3	SVLRLRLGTDTQY
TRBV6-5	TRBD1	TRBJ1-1	ASSYDRGLLEAF
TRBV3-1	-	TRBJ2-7	ASSQDGRLGTYEQY
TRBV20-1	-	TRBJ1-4	SARDVRGLNEKLF
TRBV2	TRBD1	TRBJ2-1	ASRQGGLYNEQF
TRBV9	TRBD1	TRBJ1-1	ASSVLDRGNTEAF
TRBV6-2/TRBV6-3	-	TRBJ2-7	ASSYSRGRQAYEQY
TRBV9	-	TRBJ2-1	ASSLRLEQF
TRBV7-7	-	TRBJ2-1	ASSSGLSGYNEQF
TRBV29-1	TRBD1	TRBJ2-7	SVESRDRGLDSYEQY
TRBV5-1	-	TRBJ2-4	ASSLGEQNIQY
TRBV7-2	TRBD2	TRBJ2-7	ASSSRTRPPYEQY
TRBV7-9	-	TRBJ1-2	ASSLDIEGTGYT
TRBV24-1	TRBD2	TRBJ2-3	ATSDWGGSDTQY
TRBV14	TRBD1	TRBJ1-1	ASSHSSPGGTEAF
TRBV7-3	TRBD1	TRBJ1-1	ASSLDRGNREAF
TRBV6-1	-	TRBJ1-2	AGSFGPYYGYT
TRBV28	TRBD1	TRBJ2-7	ASTGTAPTPYEQY
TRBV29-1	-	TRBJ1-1	SVTRVLNTEAF
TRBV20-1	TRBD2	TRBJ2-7	SASGTSGASSYEQY
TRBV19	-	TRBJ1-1	ASSIEPARSEAF
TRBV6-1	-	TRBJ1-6	ASSEVSYSPLH
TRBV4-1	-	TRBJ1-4	ASSQGGTTTNEKLF
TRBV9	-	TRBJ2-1	ASSAPLGSARDEQF
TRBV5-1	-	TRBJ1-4	ASSLGSVGGKLF
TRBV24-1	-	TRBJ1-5	ATSDPRQAAQPQH
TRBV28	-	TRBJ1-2	ASSLDSRRGYT
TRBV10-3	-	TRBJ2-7	AISEPGESYEQY
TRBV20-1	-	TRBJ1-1	SARSNTEAF
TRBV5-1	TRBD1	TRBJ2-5	ASNSVPGQQETQY